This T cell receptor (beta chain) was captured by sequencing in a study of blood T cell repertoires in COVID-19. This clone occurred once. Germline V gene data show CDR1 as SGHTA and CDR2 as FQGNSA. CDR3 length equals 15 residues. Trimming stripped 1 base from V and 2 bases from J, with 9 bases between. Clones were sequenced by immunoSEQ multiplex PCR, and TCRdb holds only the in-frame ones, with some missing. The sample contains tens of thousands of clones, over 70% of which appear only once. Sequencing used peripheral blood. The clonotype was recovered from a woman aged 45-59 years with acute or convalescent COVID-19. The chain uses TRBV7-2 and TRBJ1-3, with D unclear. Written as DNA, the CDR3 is TGTGCCAGCAGCTTAGTAGCGGGAACTGGAAACACCATATATTTT. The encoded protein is CASSLVAGTGNTIYF.